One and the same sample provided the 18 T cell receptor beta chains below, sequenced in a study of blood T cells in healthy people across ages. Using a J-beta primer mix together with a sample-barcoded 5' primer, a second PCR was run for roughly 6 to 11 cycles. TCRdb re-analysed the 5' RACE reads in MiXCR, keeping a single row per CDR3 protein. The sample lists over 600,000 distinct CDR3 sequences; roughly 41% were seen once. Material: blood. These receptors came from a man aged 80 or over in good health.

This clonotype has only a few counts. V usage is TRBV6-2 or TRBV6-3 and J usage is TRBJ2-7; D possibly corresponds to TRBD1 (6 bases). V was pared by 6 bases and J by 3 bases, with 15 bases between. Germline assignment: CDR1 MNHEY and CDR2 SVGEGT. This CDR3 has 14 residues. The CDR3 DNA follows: TGTGCCAGCAGAGCTTCAGGGGCCGACTACGAGCAGTACTTC. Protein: CASRASGADYEQYF.

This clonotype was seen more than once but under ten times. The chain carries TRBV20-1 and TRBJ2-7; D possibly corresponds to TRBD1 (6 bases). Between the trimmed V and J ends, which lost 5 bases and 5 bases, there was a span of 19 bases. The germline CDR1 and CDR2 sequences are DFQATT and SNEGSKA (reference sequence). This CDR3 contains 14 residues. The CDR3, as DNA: TGCAGTGCTTCGGGACAAAGTTTCTTCGACGAGCAGTACTTC. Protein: CSASGQSFFDEQYF.

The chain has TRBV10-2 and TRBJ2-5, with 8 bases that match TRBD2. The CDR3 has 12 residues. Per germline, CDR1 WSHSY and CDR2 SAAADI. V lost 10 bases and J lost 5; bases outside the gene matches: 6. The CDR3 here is CATNSGKETQYF. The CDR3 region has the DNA TGCGCCACCAATAGCGGGAAGGAGACCCAGTACTTC.

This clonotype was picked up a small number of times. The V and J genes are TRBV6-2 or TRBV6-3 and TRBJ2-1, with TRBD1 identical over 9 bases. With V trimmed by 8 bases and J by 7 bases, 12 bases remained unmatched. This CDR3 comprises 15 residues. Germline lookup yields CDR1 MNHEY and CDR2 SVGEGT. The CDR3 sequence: CASGGPGQGKNEQFF. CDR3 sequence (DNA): TGTGCCAGCGGCGGGCCGGGACAGGGCAAGAATGAGCAGTTCTTC.

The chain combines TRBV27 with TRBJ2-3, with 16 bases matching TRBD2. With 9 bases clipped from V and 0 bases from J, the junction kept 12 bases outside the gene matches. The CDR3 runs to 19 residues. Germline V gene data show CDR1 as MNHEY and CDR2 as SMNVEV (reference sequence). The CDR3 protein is CASSGGLAGGRPSTDTQYF. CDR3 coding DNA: TGTGCCAGTTCGGGGGGACTAGCGGGAGGGAGGCCTAGCACAGATACGCAGTATTTT.

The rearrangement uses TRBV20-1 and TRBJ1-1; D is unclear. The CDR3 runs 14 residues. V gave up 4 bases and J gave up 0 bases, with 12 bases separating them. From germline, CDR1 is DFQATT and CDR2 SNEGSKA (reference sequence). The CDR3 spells CSAKGHRLNTEAFF. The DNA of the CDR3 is TGCAGTGCTAAAGGCCACAGATTGAACACTGAAGCTTTCTTT.

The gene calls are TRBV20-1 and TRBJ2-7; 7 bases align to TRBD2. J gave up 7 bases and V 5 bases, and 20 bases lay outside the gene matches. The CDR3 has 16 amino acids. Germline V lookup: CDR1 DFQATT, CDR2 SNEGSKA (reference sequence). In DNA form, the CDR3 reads TGCAGTGCTGCCCGGGGGACTACGGGATCCTACAATGAGCAGTACTTC. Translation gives CSAARGTTGSYNEQYF.

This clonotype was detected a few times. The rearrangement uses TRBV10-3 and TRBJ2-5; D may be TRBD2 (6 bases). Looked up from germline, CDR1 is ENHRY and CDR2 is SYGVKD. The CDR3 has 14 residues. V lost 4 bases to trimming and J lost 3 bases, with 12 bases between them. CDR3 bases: TGTGCCATCAGTGTGGATGGGGGGAAAGAGACCCAGTACTTC. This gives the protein CAISVDGGKETQYF.

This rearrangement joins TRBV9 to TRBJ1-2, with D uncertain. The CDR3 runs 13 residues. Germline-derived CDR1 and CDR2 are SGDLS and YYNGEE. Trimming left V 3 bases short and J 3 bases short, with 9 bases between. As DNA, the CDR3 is TGTGCCAGCAGCGAGAACGGGGACTATGGCTACACCTTC. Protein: CASSENGDYGYTF.

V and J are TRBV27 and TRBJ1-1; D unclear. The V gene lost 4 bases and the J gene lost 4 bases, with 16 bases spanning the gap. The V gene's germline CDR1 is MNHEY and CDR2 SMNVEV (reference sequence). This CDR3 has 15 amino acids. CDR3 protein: CASSSPSRRLTEAFF. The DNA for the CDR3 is TGTGCCAGCAGTTCCCCCTCGCGACGGCTCACTGAAGCTTTCTTT.

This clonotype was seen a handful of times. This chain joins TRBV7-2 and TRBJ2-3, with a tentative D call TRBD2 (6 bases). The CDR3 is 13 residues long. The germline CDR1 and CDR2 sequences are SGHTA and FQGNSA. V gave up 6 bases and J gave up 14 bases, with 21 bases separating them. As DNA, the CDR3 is TGTGCCAGCAGTCCCCCTCCGGGACTCCCGTGGTATTTT. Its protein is CASSPPPGLPWYF.

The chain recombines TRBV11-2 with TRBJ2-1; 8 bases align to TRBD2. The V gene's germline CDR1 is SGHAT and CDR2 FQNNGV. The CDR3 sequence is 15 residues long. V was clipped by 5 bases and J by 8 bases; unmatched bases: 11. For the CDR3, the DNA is TGTGCCAGCAGCCCGTCCGGGACTAGATCGGATGAGCAGTTCTTC. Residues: CASSPSGTRSDEQFF.

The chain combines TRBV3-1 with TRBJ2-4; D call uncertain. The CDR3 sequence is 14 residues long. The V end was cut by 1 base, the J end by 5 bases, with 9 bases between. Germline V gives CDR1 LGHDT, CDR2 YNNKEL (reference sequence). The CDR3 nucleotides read TGTGCCAGCAGCCAAGGGCAAAAACAAAACATTCAGTACTTC. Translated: CASSQGQKQNIQYF.

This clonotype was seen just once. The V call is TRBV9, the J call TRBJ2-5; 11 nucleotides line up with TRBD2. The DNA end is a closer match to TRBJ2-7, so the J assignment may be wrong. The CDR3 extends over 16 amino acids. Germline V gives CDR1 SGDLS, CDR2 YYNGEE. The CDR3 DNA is TGTGCCAGCAGCTCTACTAGCGGGGGACAAAGGTACGAGCAGTACTTC. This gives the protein CASSSTSGGQRYEQYF.

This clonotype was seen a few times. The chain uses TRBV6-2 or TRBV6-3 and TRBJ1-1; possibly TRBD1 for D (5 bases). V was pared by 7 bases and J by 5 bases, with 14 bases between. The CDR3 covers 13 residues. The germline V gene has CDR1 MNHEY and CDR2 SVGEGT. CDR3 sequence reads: CASTPAGRTEAFF. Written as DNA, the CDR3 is TGTGCCAGCACCCCCGCAGGGCGGACTGAAGCTTTCTTT.

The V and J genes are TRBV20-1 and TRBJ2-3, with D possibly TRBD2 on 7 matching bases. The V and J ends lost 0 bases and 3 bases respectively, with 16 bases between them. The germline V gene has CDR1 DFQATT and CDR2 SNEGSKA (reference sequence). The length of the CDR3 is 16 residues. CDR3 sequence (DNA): TGCAGTGCTAGAGAGGGGGCCCCCGGGGGGACAGATACGCAGTATTTT. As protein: CSAREGAPGGTDTQYF.

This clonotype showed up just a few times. For the CDR3, the DNA is TGTGCCAGCAGTTACTCGTTGCTCCATGGGGGGGGCAATGAGCAGTTCTTC. Protein: CASSYSLLHGGGNEQFF. V and J are TRBV6-2 or TRBV6-3 and TRBJ2-1; 7 nucleotides match TRBD2. V was clipped by 0 bases and J by 6 bases; unmatched bases: 11. Germline V gene sequence: CDR1 MNHEY, CDR2 SVGEGT. This CDR3 region has 17 residues.

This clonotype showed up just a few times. CDR3 residues: CASTLWGTGQETQYF. The CDR3 DNA follows: TGTGCCAGCACCCTTTGGGGGACAGGCCAAGAGACCCAGTACTTC. This chain joins TRBV12-3 or TRBV12-4 and TRBJ2-5; 8 bases are a match to TRBD1. The CDR3 totals 15 residues. V shed 7 bases, J shed 1 base, and the junction held 8 bases outside the gene matches.